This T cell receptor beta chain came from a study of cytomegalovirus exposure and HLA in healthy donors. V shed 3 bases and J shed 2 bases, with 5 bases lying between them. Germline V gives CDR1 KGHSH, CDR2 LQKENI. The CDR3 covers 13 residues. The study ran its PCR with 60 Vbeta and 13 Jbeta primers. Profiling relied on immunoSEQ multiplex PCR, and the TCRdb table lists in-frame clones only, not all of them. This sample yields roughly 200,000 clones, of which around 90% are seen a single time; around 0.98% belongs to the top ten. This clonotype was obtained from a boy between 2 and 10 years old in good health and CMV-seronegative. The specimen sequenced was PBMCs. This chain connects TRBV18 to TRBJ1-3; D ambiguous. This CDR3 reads CASSPGPGNTIYF. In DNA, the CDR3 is TGTGCCAGCTCACCTGGGCCTGGAAACACCATATATTTT.